This T cell receptor beta chain originates from a study of T-cell memory formation after mild COVID-19. Study context: TCR clusters showed largely donor specificity. The study, taken as a whole, reports: Clones contracting over day 15 to 85 were CD4/CD8 balanced, with later expanders leaning CD4+.

Researchers used 5'RACE with constant-segment primers to make TCR alpha and TCR beta cDNA libraries that carry sample barcodes and UMIs. TCRdb independently ran MiXCR on the 5' RACE reads; one entry per CDR3 protein. The sample holds fewer than 250,000 distinct CDR3 sequences, about 10% seen once. This clonotype was recorded a few times. The antigen is unknown. V shed 0 bases and J shed 2 bases, with 7 bases lying between them. The CDR3 has 14 residues. Germline CDR1 and CDR2: SGHRS and YFSETQ. The sequence came from a man younger than 35 who had mild COVID-19 (a few samples of this study predate the infection). Cell type and time point are not known. Sequenced input: PBMCs or a T cell subset sorted from them (not recorded which). This chain joins TRBV5-1 and TRBJ2-3; D not resolved. The CDR3 here is CASSLDLNTDTQYF. The DNA of the CDR3 is TGCGCCAGCAGCTTGGACCTAAACACAGATACGCAGTATTTT.